These 17 T cell receptor beta chains were sequenced from one sample in a study of cytomegalovirus exposure and HLA in healthy donors. It was with 60 Vbeta and 13 Jbeta primers that the PCR ran. Data came from immunoSEQ multiplex PCR; TCRdb stores just in-frame clones and leaves some out. Found here are some 190,000 clones, over 70% of them singletons; the top ten hold less than 2%. The sample comprised PBMCs. Source of these receptors: a woman in her late teens or twenties in good health and CMV-seronegative.

This clone came up once. The chain employs TRBV27 and TRBJ1-1, with TRBD1 as a possible D gene (6 bases). The CDR3 has 14 residues. CDR1 is MNHEY and CDR2 is SMNVEV in the germline V gene (reference sequence). Trimming removed 7 bases at V and 0 bases at J, with 12 bases between. The CDR3 DNA follows: TGTGCCAGCACCCGACAGGCGATGAACACTGAAGCTTTCTTT. Amino acids: CASTRQAMNTEAFF.

The rearrangement joins TRBV28 to TRBJ2-2, with 11 positions matching TRBD1. With 7 bases clipped from V and 3 bases from J, the junction kept 7 bases outside the gene matches. The CDR3 is made up of 16 amino acids. Germline CDR1 and CDR2: MDHEN and SYDVKM. CDR3 residues: CASTADRGRDTGELFF. CDR3 bases: TGTGCCAGCACCGCGGACAGGGGGCGGGACACCGGGGAGCTGTTTTTT.

The chain recombines TRBV9 with TRBJ2-3; D is possibly TRBD2 (6 bases). The germline gives CDR1 SGDLS, CDR2 YYNGEE. The CDR3 has 16 residues. The V and J ends lost 3 bases and 2 bases respectively, with 16 bases between them. The CDR3 bases are TGTGCCAGCAGCGCCACCGGAGGGCCCGTCACAGATACGCAGTATTTT. Translated: CASSATGGPVTDTQYF.

This clone was picked up a small number of times. Different DNA sequences within this sample yield the same CDR3. The genes are TRBV7-9 and TRBJ1-1, with D tentatively TRBD1 (6 bases). Germline V CDR1 and CDR2: SEHNR, FQNEAQ (reference sequence). The V end was cut by 5 bases, the J end by 8 bases, with 9 bases between. The CDR3 runs to 11 residues. This CDR3 is CASSPGTEAFF. The CDR3 nucleotides are TGTGCCAGCAGCCCTGGGACAGAAGCTTTCTTT.

The chain joins TRBV7-9 to TRBJ2-1, with TRBD2 as a possible D gene (7 bases). V lost 3 bases and J 7 bases, leaving 16 bases between the germline ends. This CDR3 comprises 15 residues. CDR1 SEHNR and CDR2 FQNEAQ come from the germline V gene (reference sequence). As DNA, the CDR3 is TGTGCCAGCAGCTTTAAGTGGGGGGGCCGGAATGAGCAGTTCTTC. Its protein product is CASSFKWGGRNEQFF.

This rearrangement joins TRBV9 to TRBJ1-6, with a possible D match to TRBD1 (6 bases). CDR3 size: 14 residues. Germline values: CDR1 SGDLS, CDR2 YYNGEE. Trimming took 4 bases from V and 3 from J, leaving 8 bases between them. This chain's CDR3 is CASSRGGYNSPLHF. CDR3 bases: TGTGCCAGCAGCAGGGGGGGCTATAATTCACCCCTCCACTTT.

The chain is built from TRBV18 and TRBJ1-1; no clear D gene. The CDR3 has 13 residues. Trimming stripped 5 bases from V and 0 bases from J, with 7 bases between. The germline V gene encodes CDR1 KGHSH and CDR2 LQKENI. This chain's CDR3 is CASSSNVNTEAFF. For the CDR3, the DNA is TGTGCCAGCTCATCTAACGTGAACACTGAAGCTTTCTTT.

This rearrangement joins TRBV30 to TRBJ1-3; no clear D. CDR3 length: 14 residues. The V end lost 5 bases, the J end lost 1 base, and 12 bases lay between the germline ends. Per the germline V gene, CDR1 is GTSNPN and CDR2 is SVGIG (reference sequence). Written as DNA, the CDR3 is TGTGCCTGGTTCTCTGGAGCTTCTGGAAACACCATATATTTT. Encoded protein: CAWFSGASGNTIYF.

The rearrangement joins TRBV7-2 to TRBJ2-1; perhaps TRBD1 as D (7 bases). The CDR3 loop spans 15 amino acids. Germline V gene sequence: CDR1 SGHTA, CDR2 FQGNSA. The V gene lost 1 base and the J gene lost 7 bases, with 14 bases spanning the gap. The CDR3 sequence: CASSLGSGGLNEQFF. The CDR3 DNA sequence: TGTGCCAGCAGCTTAGGCTCAGGGGGGCTAAATGAGCAGTTCTTC.

The genes are TRBV19 and TRBJ2-2, with TRBD2 identical over 8 bases. J gave up 6 bases and V 5 bases, and 11 bases lay outside the gene matches. Germline values: CDR1 LNHDA, CDR2 SQIVND (reference sequence). The CDR3 is made up of 16 amino acids. The CDR3 loop reads CASSPFGGRRPGELFF. The CDR3 nucleotides are TGTGCCAGTAGTCCCTTCGGCGGGAGGAGGCCCGGGGAGCTGTTTTTT.

The chain combines TRBV28 with TRBJ1-2, with 11 nucleotides matching TRBD1. The CDR3 extends over 12 amino acids. Germline assignment: CDR1 MDHEN and CDR2 SYDVKM. After removal of 10 bases from V and 6 bases from J, the junction contained 4 bases not matched to a gene. The CDR3 region has the DNA TGTGCCATCTGGACAGGGGGCCATGGCTACACCTTC. Its protein is CAIWTGGHGYTF.

This chain links TRBV28 with TRBJ1-5; perhaps TRBD1 as D (6 bases). The CDR3 runs to 14 residues. Deletions cut 4 bases from V and 6 bases from J, with 13 bases between. Germline assignment: CDR1 MDHEN and CDR2 SYDVKM. CDR3 residues: CASSSTGLRQPQHF. Written as DNA, the CDR3 is TGTGCCAGCAGTTCGACAGGCCTCCGTCAGCCCCAGCATTTT.

This sequence joins TRBV18 and TRBJ2-7; the D is unclear. CDR1 and CDR2 (germline): KGHSH, LQKENI. CDR3 size: 12 residues. V was shortened by 6 bases and J by 3 bases, with 9 bases between the two germline ends. The CDR3 nucleotides are TGTGCCAGCTCTGACTCCGACTACGAGCAGTACTTC. Protein product: CASSDSDYEQYF.

This rearrangement joins TRBV5-4 to TRBJ2-1; 7 bases map to TRBD2. Germline CDR1 reads SGHNT; CDR2 reads YYREEE (reference sequence). The length of the CDR3 is 15 residues. Trimming cost V 1 base and J 8 bases; bases outside gene matches: 9. The CDR3 spells CASSLFRNRGDEQFF. In DNA form, the CDR3 reads TGTGCCAGCAGCTTGTTCCGGAACCGGGGGGATGAGCAGTTCTTC.

The chain carries TRBV9 and TRBJ2-5; D might be TRBD1 (6 bases). The germline gives CDR1 SGDLS, CDR2 YYNGEE. The V end was cut by 3 bases, the J end by 4 bases, with 10 bases between. CDR3 length equals 13 residues. The DNA for the CDR3 is TGTGCCAGCAGCGACAGGGTCGCAGAGACCCAGTACTTC. It translates to CASSDRVAETQYF.

J is TRBJ1-4 and V is TRBV5-4; possibly TRBD1 for D (6 bases). The germline V gene encodes CDR1 SGHNT and CDR2 YYREEE (reference sequence). The CDR3 extends over 16 amino acids. Trimming shortened V by 0 bases and J by 1 base, and 10 bases separated the two germline ends. This CDR3 reads CASSLAGGQTNEKLFF. The CDR3 region has the DNA TGTGCCAGCAGCTTGGCTGGGGGACAAACTAATGAAAAACTGTTTTTT.

The V gene is TRBV10-3, the J gene TRBJ2-5, with D maybe TRBD1 (5 bases). The CDR3 loop spans 14 amino acids. V was trimmed by 5 bases and J by 2 bases, leaving 12 bases between them. CDR1 is ENHRY and CDR2 is SYGVKD in the germline V gene. CDR3 protein: CAISTSGLQETQYF. DNA for the CDR3: TGTGCCATCAGTACCTCAGGGCTTCAAGAGACCCAGTACTTC.